The 8 T cell receptor beta chains given below trace back to one sample, sequenced in a study of regulatory T cells in long-lasting Graves disease. Time point defined: newly diagnosed GD, antithyroid drugs for less than 3 months. Scientists built the TCR library using RNA that was extracted from PBMCs. Assembly of TCR beta libraries relied on iRepertoire HTBI primers together with Arm-PCR of CDR3 regions. TCRdb itself ran the multiplex PCR reads through MiXCR, one entry per CDR3 protein. This sample yields 410,000 or so distinct CDR3 sequences, of which around 14% are seen a single time; approximately 16% belongs to the top ten. The same specimen was also included in a second study, on T cells in Graves' hyperthyroidism and ophthalmopathy.

The sequences come from peripheral blood mononuclear cells (PBMCs), collected at new diagnosis, from a patient treated with antithyroid drugs. These TCRs come from a young woman with Graves disease.

This clonotype was counted ten times or more. The rearrangement links TRBV27 to TRBJ2-5; D uncertain. Per the germline V gene, CDR1 is MNHEY and CDR2 is SMNVEV (reference sequence). Trimming pared 6 bases from V and 4 bases from J, leaving 12 bases between. The CDR3 has 13 amino acids. CDR3 in amino acids: CASREPGRETQYF. The CDR3 bases are TGTGCCAGCAGGGAACCAGGTCGAGAGACCCAGTACTTC.

This clonotype has ten or more counts. This CDR3 reads CASSLEENTEAFF. The CDR3 DNA reads as TGCGCCAGCAGCTTGGAGGAGAACACTGAAGCTTTCTTT. The chain recombines TRBV5-1 with TRBJ1-1; D unresolved. Germline V gene lookup returns CDR1 SGHRS and CDR2 YFSETQ. The CDR3 runs to 13 residues. V was pared by 0 bases and J by 1 base, with 4 bases between. The full variable domain, its missing parts supplied by reference TRBV5-1 and TRBJ1-1, is KAGVTQTPRYLIKTRGQQVTLSCSPISGHRSVSWYQQTPGQGLQFLFEYFSETQRNKGNFPGRFSGRQFSNSRSEMNVSTLELGDSALYLCASSLEENTEAFFGQGTRLTVV.

The chain combines TRBV6-1 with TRBJ2-1; D tentatively reads TRBD1 or TRBD2 (6 bases each). Germline CDR1 is MNHNS and CDR2 is SASEGT. The V end was cut by 3 bases, the J end by 6 bases, with 9 bases between. CDR3 length equals 13 residues. The CDR3: CASSDEGGNEQFF. The DNA of the CDR3 is TGTGCCAGCAGTGACGAGGGGGGCAATGAGCAGTTCTTC.

The table lists this clonotype with many counts. V is TRBV28 and J is TRBJ1-1; the D is unclear. Germline loops: CDR1 MDHEN, CDR2 SYDVKM. Trimming cost V 5 bases and J 5 bases, with 12 bases left between them. CDR3 length: 13 amino acids. The CDR3 DNA follows: TGTGCCAGCAGTAAGGCCCCTCCGACTGAAGCTTTCTTT. This translates into CASSKAPPTEAFF.

This clonotype occurred many times. This chain uses TRBV14 with TRBJ2-2; unclear D gene. CDR3 size: 14 residues. Germline assignment: CDR1 SGHDN and CDR2 FVKESK. The V gene lost 6 bases and the J gene lost 6 bases, with 14 bases spanning the gap. The CDR3 bases are TGTGCCAGCAGTCTACCGTCTGTGTCCGGGGAGCTGTTTTTT. The encoded protein is CASSLPSVSGELFF.

This clonotype was seen more than once but under ten times. CDR3 bases: TGTGCCAGTAGTACGAGCGGGAGGGTCGGCGGGGAGCTGTTTTTT. It specifies CASSTSGRVGGELFF. The chain combines TRBV19 with TRBJ2-2; 10 positions match TRBD2. CDR3 size: 15 residues. The germline CDR1 and CDR2 sequences are LNHDA and SQIVND (reference sequence). J gave up 7 bases and V 4 bases, and 6 bases lay outside the gene matches.

Details on this clonotype: At one end the junction does not follow the germline gene, possibly because of a read error. The chain uses TRBV20-1 and TRBJ2-2; TRBD2 aligns across 9 bases. The germline gives CDR1 DFQATT, CDR2 SNEGSKA (reference sequence). The CDR3 is 19 amino acids. CDR3 DNA sequence: TGCAGTGCTAGAGAACTAGCGGGTCCAGGGTCCTTCGAGACCGGGGAGCTGCTTTTT. Translation gives CSARELAGPGSFETGELLF.

V is TRBV4-1 and J is TRBJ1-1; D gene unclear. CDR1 is MGHRA and CDR2 is YSYEKL in the germline V gene. Deletions cut 1 base from V and 1 base from J, with 13 bases between. The CDR3 consists of 16 residues. CDR3 protein: CASSQVPTLRNTEAFF. The DNA for the CDR3 is TGCGCCAGCAGCCAAGTCCCTACTCTCCGGAACACTGAAGCTTTCTTT.